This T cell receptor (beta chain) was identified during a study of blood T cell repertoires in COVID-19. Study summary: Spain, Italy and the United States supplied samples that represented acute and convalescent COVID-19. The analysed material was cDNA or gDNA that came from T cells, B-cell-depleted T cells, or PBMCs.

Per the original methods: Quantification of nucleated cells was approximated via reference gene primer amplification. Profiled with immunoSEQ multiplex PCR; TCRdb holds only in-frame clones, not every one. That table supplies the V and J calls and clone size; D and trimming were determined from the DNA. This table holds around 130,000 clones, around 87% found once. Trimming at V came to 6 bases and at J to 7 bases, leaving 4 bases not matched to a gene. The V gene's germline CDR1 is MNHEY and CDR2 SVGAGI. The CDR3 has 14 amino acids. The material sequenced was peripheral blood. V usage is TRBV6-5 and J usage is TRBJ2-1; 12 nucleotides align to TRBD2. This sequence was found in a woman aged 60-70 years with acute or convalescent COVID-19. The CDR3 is CASSLTSGRNEQFF. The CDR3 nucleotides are TGTGCCAGCAGCCTTACTAGCGGGAGGAATGAGCAGTTCTTC.